The 7 T cell receptor beta chains presented below share a single source sample, sequenced in a study of early T cells in non-severe SARS-CoV-2 infection. TCRdb reprocessed the 5' RACE reads via MiXCR and lists one record per CDR3 protein. The profile covers 50,000 to 65,000 distinct CDR3 sequences, with approximately 10% appearing a single time and just under 3% taken by the ten largest. Source: whole blood, taken at baseline. The receptors here all came from an adult who was a healthcare worker with PCR-confirmed SARS-CoV-2 infection or an uninfected control (not recorded which).

Written as DNA, the CDR3 is TGTGCCAGCAGCCAGGGACAGACCTACGAGCAGTACTTC. It encodes CASSQGQTYEQYF. The chain carries TRBV7-2 and TRBJ2-7, with TRBD1 matching over 7 bases. Germline V lookup: CDR1 SGHTA, CDR2 FQGNSA. CDR3 length equals 13 residues. Trimming took 5 bases from V and 2 from J; bases not matched to a gene: 3.

A few counts support this clonotype. The V call is TRBV18, the J call TRBJ2-3; TRBD2 is a possible D gene (5 bases). The CDR3 totals 15 residues. The germline gives CDR1 KGHSH, CDR2 LQKENI. Trimming removed 6 bases from V and 2 bases from J, with 15 bases in between. The CDR3 DNA sequence: TGTGCCAGCTCTCAATGGACTGGATACACAGATACGCAGTATTTT. Translating it yields CASSQWTGYTDTQYF.

This CDR3 is CAISESNGNTDTQYF. The DNA for the CDR3 is TGTGCCATCAGTGAGTCGAACGGGAACACAGATACGCAGTATTTT. J is TRBJ2-3 and V is TRBV10-3; D is perhaps TRBD2 (5 bases). V lost 0 bases and J 2 bases, leaving 9 bases between the germline ends. CDR3 length equals 15 residues. From germline, CDR1 is ENHRY and CDR2 SYGVKD.

This clonotype has a count of ten or more. This chain connects TRBV6-5 to TRBJ2-7; D may be TRBD2 (6 bases). The germline CDR1 and CDR2 sequences are MNHEY and SVGAGI. Between the trimmed V and J ends, which lost 2 bases and 5 bases, there was a span of 13 bases. The CDR3 spans 14 residues. The CDR3 here is CASSYRGLSHEQYF. The CDR3 DNA follows: TGTGCCAGCAGTTACCGGGGACTTTCCCACGAGCAGTACTTC.

This clonotype was observed at least ten times. The chain couples TRBV7-3 to TRBJ2-3; D is perhaps TRBD2 (5 bases). The CDR3 spans 15 residues. Trimming stripped 5 bases from V and 3 bases from J, with 15 bases between. Germline V gene sequence: CDR1 SGHTA, CDR2 FQGTGA. The CDR3 region is CASSPRSGITDTQYF. CDR3 bases: TGTGCCAGCAGCCCACGAAGCGGAATAACAGATACGCAGTATTTT.

This clonotype was counted only a few times. V is TRBV9 and J is TRBJ2-1, with D maybe TRBD1 (6 bases). CDR3 length equals 16 residues. Germline V gene data show CDR1 as SGDLS and CDR2 as YYNGEE. Deletions cut 4 bases from V and 0 bases from J, with 14 bases between. This chain's CDR3 is CASSPGGSRSYNEQFF. The CDR3, as DNA: TGTGCCAGCAGCCCTGGGGGCAGCCGCTCCTACAATGAGCAGTTCTTC.

This clonotype was counted ten times or more. The V gene is TRBV7-2, the J gene TRBJ2-7; D uncertain. The CDR3 is made up of 14 amino acids. Trimming stripped 5 bases from V and 5 bases from J, with 16 bases between. The germline V gene has CDR1 SGHTA and CDR2 FQGNSA. The CDR3 nucleotides are TGTGCCAGCAGCCGCGGACCAAGGGCGGACGAGCAGTACTTC. It encodes CASSRGPRADEQYF.